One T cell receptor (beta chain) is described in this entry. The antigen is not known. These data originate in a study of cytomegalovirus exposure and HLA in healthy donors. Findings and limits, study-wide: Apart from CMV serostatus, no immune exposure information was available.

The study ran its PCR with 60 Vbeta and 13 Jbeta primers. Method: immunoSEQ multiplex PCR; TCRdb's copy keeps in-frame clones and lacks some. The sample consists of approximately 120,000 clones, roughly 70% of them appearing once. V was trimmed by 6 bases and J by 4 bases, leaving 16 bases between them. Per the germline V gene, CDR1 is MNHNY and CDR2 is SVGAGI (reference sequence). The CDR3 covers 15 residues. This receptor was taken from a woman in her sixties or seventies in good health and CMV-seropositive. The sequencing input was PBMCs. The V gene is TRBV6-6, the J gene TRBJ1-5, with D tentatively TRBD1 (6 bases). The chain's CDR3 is CASRPDRRTNQPQHF. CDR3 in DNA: TGTGCCAGCAGACCCGACAGGCGTACTAATCAGCCCCAGCATTTT.